This TCR beta chain was sequenced for a study of blood T cell repertoires in COVID-19. Study information: In each case, the material was cDNA or gDNA derived from T cells, B-cell-depleted T cells, or PBMCs.

Profiling relied on immunoSEQ multiplex PCR, and the TCRdb table lists in-frame clones only, not all of them. This sample has 85,000 to 130,000 clones, with over 75% found just once. Trimming shortened V by 0 bases and J by 6 bases, and 12 bases separated the two germline ends. Germline lookup yields CDR1 MNHEY and CDR2 SVGAGI. The length of the CDR3 is 15 residues. The specimen sequenced was peripheral blood. This TCR came from a human donor in a cohort sampled during active COVID-19. This chain uses TRBV6-5 with TRBJ1-5, with D possibly matching TRBD1 (5 bases). The CDR3 loop is CASSYSKGAGQPQHF. Here the CDR3 DNA reads TGTGCCAGCAGTTACTCGAAAGGGGCTGGTCAGCCCCAGCATTTT.